A single sample is the source of the 17 T cell receptor beta chains below, sequenced in a study of blood T cell repertoires in COVID-19. TCRdb's table, derived via immunoSEQ multiplex PCR, lists solely in-frame clones and lacks some. The sample has 25,000 to 30,000 clones, 88% seen once; the top ten hold approximately 5%. Sequenced sample: peripheral blood. These TCRs come from a human donor in a cohort sampled during active COVID-19.

The V gene is TRBV16, the J gene TRBJ1-6; D not resolved. The CDR3 totals 14 residues. CDR1 and CDR2 (germline): KGHSY, FQNENV. V lost 0 bases and J lost 7, with 7 bases in between. CDR3: CASSQSGPNSPLHF. The CDR3 DNA sequence: TGTGCCAGCAGCCAATCGGGCCCCAATTCACCCCTCCACTTT.

This rearrangement joins TRBV11-2 to TRBJ2-1; 7 nucleotides align to TRBD1. The ends lost 3 bases at V and 5 bases at J; junction bases unmatched: 1. CDR3 size: 13 residues. Germline CDR1 reads SGHAT; CDR2 reads FQNNGV. CDR3 DNA: TGTGCCAGCAGCTTGACAGGGAACAATGAGCAGTTCTTC. This codes for CASSLTGNNEQFF.

The rearrangement joins TRBV9 to TRBJ2-3, with TRBD1 identical over 8 bases. Trimming at V came to 3 bases and at J to 3 bases, leaving 3 bases not matched to a gene. The CDR3 totals 14 residues. From germline, CDR1 is SGDLS and CDR2 YYNGEE. Written as DNA, the CDR3 is TGTGCCAGCAGCGCCGACAGGGGAACAGATACGCAGTATTTT. It codes for CASSADRGTDTQYF.

This chain joins TRBV27 and TRBJ2-1; tentatively, D is TRBD2 (5 bases). CDR1 is MNHEY, CDR2 SMNVEV, per germline (reference sequence). V was trimmed by 3 bases and J by 8 bases, leaving 14 bases between them. The CDR3 totals 14 residues. Here the CDR3 DNA reads TGTGCCAGCAGTTTCCAACTAGGTATCTATGAGCAGTTCTTC. This encodes CASSFQLGIYEQFF.

V usage is TRBV6-2 or TRBV6-3 and J usage is TRBJ2-7; D call uncertain. Trimming took off 4 bases at V and 2 bases at J, with 12 bases between the two ends. CDR3 size: 14 residues. Germline CDR1 reads MNHEY; CDR2 reads SVGEGT. CDR3 in amino acids: CASSSTAVPYEQYF. CDR3 nucleotides: TGTGCCAGCAGTTCAACGGCGGTACCCTACGAGCAGTACTTC.

This chain joins TRBV24-1 and TRBJ1-1, with D unresolved. The length of the CDR3 is 15 residues. The V gene's germline CDR1 is KGHDR and CDR2 SFDVKD. The ends were cut back, 5 bases at V and 6 bases at J, with 18 bases in the middle. CDR3: CATSAVTVLRAEAFF. In DNA form, the CDR3 reads TGTGCCACCAGTGCCGTCACTGTGCTGCGCGCTGAAGCTTTCTTT.

This chain uses TRBV7-9 with TRBJ2-3, with 11 bases that match TRBD2. Germline CDR1 SEHNR, CDR2 FQNEAQ (reference sequence). This CDR3 has 15 residues. V lost 5 bases to trimming and J lost 6 bases; unmatched junction nucleotides: 7. CDR3 region: CASSATSGGRDTQYF. CDR3 sequence (DNA): TGTGCCAGCAGCGCCACTAGCGGGGGAAGGGATACGCAGTATTTT.

The chain is built from TRBV19 and TRBJ1-4, with 8 bases aligning to TRBD1. After removal of 9 bases from V and 2 bases from J, the junction contained 11 bases not matched to a gene. Germline loops: CDR1 LNHDA, CDR2 SQIVND (reference sequence). The CDR3 length is 16 residues. For the CDR3, the DNA is TGTGCCAGCCGTCCCAGGGGGCGCGGGACTAATGAAAAACTGTTTTTT. Translation gives CASRPRGRGTNEKLFF.

The genes are TRBV19 and TRBJ2-1; 10 bases are shared with TRBD2. The CDR3 is made up of 16 amino acids. CDR1 and CDR2 (germline): LNHDA, SQIVND (reference sequence). After removal of 5 bases from V and 3 bases from J, the junction contained 7 bases not matched to a gene. The CDR3 loop reads CASSPVAGGGYNEQFF. In DNA, the CDR3 is TGTGCCAGTAGTCCAGTAGCGGGGGGCGGCTACAATGAGCAGTTCTTC.

This chain links TRBV4-1 with TRBJ2-7; D is unresolved. Germline CDR1 MGHRA, CDR2 YSYEKL. CDR3 length equals 14 residues. Trimming pared 0 bases from V and 2 bases from J, leaving 8 bases between. The CDR3 spells CASSQDPLTYEQYF. CDR3 sequence (DNA): TGCGCCAGCAGCCAAGATCCCCTTACCTACGAGCAGTACTTC.

This clone came up once. The chain combines TRBV12-2 with TRBJ1-5; the table names TRBD1, a call not compared with the DNA. TRBV12-2 is a known pseudogene. The CDR3 contains 15 residues. This CDR3 is CASRPLTGINQPQHF. The DNA for the CDR3 is TGTGCAAGTCGCCCCCTGACAGGAATCAATCAGCCCCAGCATTTT.

This clone was recorded once. The chain links TRBV28 to TRBJ1-2, with 11 bases aligning to TRBD1. Germline V gene lookup returns CDR1 MDHEN and CDR2 SYDVKM. CDR3 length: 16 residues. After removal of 5 bases from V and 4 bases from J, the junction contained 9 bases not matched to a gene. CDR3 region: CASSPPGTGGAYGYTF. As DNA, the CDR3 is TGTGCCAGCAGTCCACCCGGGACAGGGGGGGCCTATGGCTACACCTTC.

The gene calls are TRBV7-6 and TRBJ2-1, with D perhaps TRBD1 (6 bases). The V gene lost 3 bases and the J gene lost 2 bases, with 14 bases spanning the gap. In germline, CDR1 is SGHVS, CDR2 FNYEAQ. The CDR3 runs to 16 residues. Here the CDR3 DNA reads TGTGCCAGCAGCTTTTACAGGGAGTCACCCTACAATGAGCAGTTCTTC. Translating it yields CASSFYRESPYNEQFF.

The CDR3 nucleotides read TGTGCCAGCAGCTTGGTGGGCCCATCCGGGGAGCTGTTTTTT. Translating it yields CASSLVGPSGELFF. The chain joins TRBV5-4 to TRBJ2-2; D remains unclear. The CDR3 consists of 14 residues. Germline CDR1 reads SGHNT; CDR2 reads YYREEE (reference sequence). Trimming removed 0 bases from V and 6 bases from J, with 9 bases in between.

V and J are TRBV5-1 and TRBJ2-5, with D possibly TRBD1 on 6 matching bases. Trimming shortened V by 3 bases and J by 1 base, and 13 bases separated the two germline ends. In germline, CDR1 is SGHRS, CDR2 YFSETQ. This CDR3 comprises 15 residues. DNA for the CDR3: TGCGCCAGCAGCTCCCCGACGGACAGCCAAGAGACCCAGTACTTC. It encodes CASSSPTDSQETQYF.

The CDR3, as DNA: TGTGCCAGCAGGCCCTCCCTGAGTGGGGAGCTGTTTTTT. It yields the protein CASRPSLSGELFF. The V call is TRBV6-5, the J call TRBJ2-2; no reliable D call. This CDR3 spans 13 amino acids. Germline V gene data show CDR1 as MNHEY and CDR2 as SVGAGI. With 6 bases removed from V and 8 bases from J, the gap between germline ends came to 13 bases.

V and J are TRBV18 and TRBJ2-7, with 12 bases identical to TRBD1. V lost 4 bases, J lost 3 bases, and 13 bases stayed unmatched. CDR1 and CDR2 from the germline V gene are KGHSH and LQKENI. The CDR3 length is 18 residues. The CDR3 sequence: CASSRIPGQGARLYEQYF. In DNA form, the CDR3 reads TGTGCCAGCTCACGCATCCCGGGACAGGGGGCCAGACTCTACGAGCAGTACTTC.